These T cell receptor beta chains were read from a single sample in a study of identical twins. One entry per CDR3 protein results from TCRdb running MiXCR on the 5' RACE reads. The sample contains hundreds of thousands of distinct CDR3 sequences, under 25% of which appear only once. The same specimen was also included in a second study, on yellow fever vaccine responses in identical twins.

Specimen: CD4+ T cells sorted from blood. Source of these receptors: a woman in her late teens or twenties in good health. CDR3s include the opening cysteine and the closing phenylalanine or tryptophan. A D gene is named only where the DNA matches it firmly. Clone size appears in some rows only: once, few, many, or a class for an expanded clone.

cdr3_aa: CSDVGTMNTGELFF
cdr3_nt: TGCAGCGACGTGGGGACTATGAACACCGGGGAGCTGTTTTTT
v_call: TRBV29-1
clone_size: .
d_call: TRBD2
j_call: TRBJ2-2

cdr3_aa: CASSQVVATDTQYF
cdr3_nt: TGCGCCAGCAGCCAGGTGGTAGCCACAGATACGCAGTATTTT
v_call: TRBV4-1
clone_size: .
d_call: .
j_call: TRBJ2-3

cdr3_aa: CASNPGRGLTGELFF
cdr3_nt: TGTGCCAGCAACCCGGGGCGGGGGTTAACCGGGGAGCTGTTTTTT
v_call: TRBV5-5
clone_size: .
d_call: TRBD2
j_call: TRBJ2-2

cdr3_aa: CASSYDPTNTEALF
cdr3_nt: TGTGCCAGCAGTTATGACCCAACGAACACTGAAGCTTTATTT
v_call: TRBV6-5
clone_size: .
d_call: .
j_call: TRBJ1-1

cdr3_aa: CASSKGGRGTINTEAFF
cdr3_nt: TGTGCCAGCAGCAAAGGCGGCCGGGGAACTATCAACACTGAAGCTTTCTTT
v_call: TRBV7-9
clone_size: few
d_call: .
j_call: TRBJ1-1

cdr3_aa: CASSQGGANQPQHF
cdr3_nt: TGTGCCAGCAGCCAAGGAGGGGCTAATCAGCCCCAGCATTTT
v_call: TRBV3-1
clone_size: .
d_call: .
j_call: TRBJ1-5

cdr3_aa: CASSRTSGVSSYNEQFF
cdr3_nt: TGTGCCAGCAGCCGGACTAGCGGGGTGAGCTCCTACAATGAGCAGTTCTTC
v_call: TRBV5-8
clone_size: .
d_call: TRBD2
j_call: TRBJ2-1

cdr3_aa: CASSQGQSSSYNEQFF
cdr3_nt: TGTGCCAGCAGCCAAGGTCAGTCGAGCTCCTACAATGAGCAGTTCTTC
v_call: TRBV14
clone_size: .
d_call: .
j_call: TRBJ2-1

cdr3_aa: CASSSGHPNTGELFF
cdr3_nt: TGCGCCAGCAGCTCGGGACACCCTAACACCGGGGAGCTGTTTTTT
v_call: TRBV5-1
clone_size: .
d_call: .
j_call: TRBJ2-2

cdr3_aa: CASSLRLKSYNEQFF
cdr3_nt: TGTGCCAGCAGTTTACGGCTTAAATCCTACAATGAGCAGTTCTTC
v_call: TRBV12-3/TRBV12-4
clone_size: few
d_call: .
j_call: TRBJ2-1

cdr3_aa: CASSFGQIEQAFF
cdr3_nt: TGTGCCAGCAGTTTCGGGCAGATAGAACAAGCTTTCTTT
v_call: TRBV12-3/TRBV12-4
clone_size: few
d_call: .
j_call: TRBJ1-1

cdr3_aa: CASSLGRGLSHSYEQYF
cdr3_nt: TGTGCCAGCAGCTTAGGCAGGGGGCTTTCCCACTCCTACGAGCAGTACTTC
v_call: TRBV7-9
clone_size: few
d_call: TRBD1
j_call: TRBJ2-7

cdr3_aa: CASGPAGVYEQYF
cdr3_nt: TGTGCCAGTGGGCCAGCGGGAGTCTACGAGCAGTACTTC
v_call: TRBV5-4
clone_size: .
d_call: TRBD2
j_call: TRBJ2-7

cdr3_aa: CASSYKLSSYEQYF
cdr3_nt: TGTGCCAGCAGTTATAAATTGAGCTCCTACGAGCAGTACTTC
v_call: TRBV6-5
clone_size: .
d_call: .
j_call: TRBJ2-7

cdr3_aa: CATSGYQGAKTDTQYF
cdr3_nt: TGTGCCACCAGTGGATACCAGGGGGCTAAAACAGATACGCAGTATTTT
v_call: TRBV24-1
clone_size: few
d_call: TRBD1
j_call: TRBJ2-3

cdr3_aa: CASKVQGNEQFF
cdr3_nt: TGTGCCAGCAAGGTACAGGGCAATGAGCAGTTCTTC
v_call: TRBV2
clone_size: few
d_call: .
j_call: TRBJ2-1

cdr3_aa: CATGGRAERGNTQYF
cdr3_nt: TGTGCCACCGGGGGCAGGGCAGAGCGGGGAAATACGCAGTATTTT
v_call: TRBV6-1
clone_size: .
d_call: .
j_call: TRBJ2-3

cdr3_aa: CSVVHRTGGNEQFF
cdr3_nt: TGCAGCGTTGTCCATCGGACAGGGGGCAATGAGCAGTTCTTC
v_call: TRBV29-1
clone_size: few
d_call: TRBD1
j_call: TRBJ2-1

cdr3_aa: CASSSLQGHTDTQYF
cdr3_nt: TGTGCCAGCAGTTCGTTACAGGGGCACACAGATACGCAGTATTTT
v_call: TRBV12-3/TRBV12-4
clone_size: many
d_call: TRBD1
j_call: TRBJ2-3

cdr3_aa: CASSPSGGHKGTQYF
cdr3_nt: TGTGCCAGCAGCCCTAGCGGGGGCCACAAGGGTACGCAGTATTTT
v_call: TRBV12-3/TRBV12-4
clone_size: .
d_call: TRBD2
j_call: TRBJ2-3

cdr3_aa: CASSLVQGENIQYF
cdr3_nt: TGTGCCAGCAGTTTGGTCCAGGGTGAAAACATTCAGTACTTC
v_call: TRBV12-3/TRBV12-4
clone_size: .
d_call: .
j_call: TRBJ2-4

cdr3_aa: CASSRGLAGATSRGEQFF
cdr3_nt: TGTGCCAGCAGCAGGGGACTAGCGGGGGCCACGTCTAGGGGGGAGCAGTTCTTC
v_call: TRBV11-2
clone_size: few
d_call: TRBD2
j_call: TRBJ2-1

cdr3_aa: CASGLDPGPSNQPQHF
cdr3_nt: TGTGCTAGTGGTTTAGATCCGGGGCCGAGCAATCAGCCCCAGCATTTT
v_call: TRBV12-5
clone_size: once
d_call: .
j_call: TRBJ1-5

cdr3_aa: CSAREGDAPYNEQFF
cdr3_nt: TGCAGTGCTAGAGAGGGGGACGCCCCCTACAATGAGCAGTTCTTC
v_call: TRBV20-1
clone_size: .
d_call: .
j_call: TRBJ2-1

cdr3_aa: CASTQGSNTGELFF
cdr3_nt: TGCGCCAGCACCCAGGGATCGAACACCGGGGAGCTGTTTTTT
v_call: TRBV5-1
clone_size: few
d_call: .
j_call: TRBJ2-2

cdr3_aa: CATSDLHRTAQETQYF
cdr3_nt: TGTGCCACCAGTGATTTGCACAGGACAGCCCAAGAGACCCAGTACTTC
v_call: TRBV24-1
clone_size: once
d_call: .
j_call: TRBJ2-5

cdr3_aa: CASSLVLAESTDTQYF
cdr3_nt: TGCGCCAGCAGCTTGGTCCTAGCGGAGTCCACAGATACGCAGTATTTT
v_call: TRBV5-1
clone_size: few
d_call: TRBD2
j_call: TRBJ2-3

cdr3_aa: CASSLKETQYF
cdr3_nt: TGTGCCAGCAGCTTGAAAGAGACCCAGTACTTC
v_call: TRBV12-3/TRBV12-4
clone_size: many
d_call: .
j_call: TRBJ2-5

cdr3_aa: CASSARPSGRYNEQFF
cdr3_nt: TGTGCCAGCAGTGCCAGGCCTAGCGGGAGGTACAATGAGCAGTTCTTC
v_call: TRBV27
clone_size: .
d_call: TRBD2
j_call: TRBJ2-1

cdr3_aa: CASSGRRLEKLFF
cdr3_nt: TGTGCCAGCAGTGGAAGGAGGTTGGAAAAACTGTTTTTT
v_call: TRBV12-3/TRBV12-4
clone_size: few
d_call: .
j_call: TRBJ1-4

cdr3_aa: CASSKASGRLGNEQFF
cdr3_nt: TGTGCCAGCAGTAAAGCTAGCGGGAGATTAGGCAATGAGCAGTTCTTC
v_call: TRBV21-1
clone_size: few
d_call: .
j_call: TRBJ2-1

cdr3_aa: CASSPDRIAKNIQYF
cdr3_nt: TGTGCCAGCAGTCCCGACAGAATAGCCAAAAACATTCAGTACTTC
v_call: TRBV12-3/TRBV12-4
clone_size: .
d_call: .
j_call: TRBJ2-4

cdr3_aa: CSGKGGGTGTEAFF
cdr3_nt: TGCAGTGGGAAAGGGGGTGGAACTGGCACTGAAGCTTTCTTT
v_call: TRBV29-1
clone_size: many
d_call: .
j_call: TRBJ1-1

cdr3_aa: CASSLGAEETQYF
cdr3_nt: TGTGCCAGCAGCTTAGGAGCGGAAGAGACCCAGTACTTC
v_call: TRBV7-9
clone_size: many
d_call: .
j_call: TRBJ2-5

cdr3_aa: CSVRLSVNEQFF
cdr3_nt: TGCAGTGTACGACTGTCCGTCAATGAGCAGTTCTTC
v_call: TRBV20-1
clone_size: .
d_call: .
j_call: TRBJ2-1

cdr3_aa: CASSSQGATYNEQFF
cdr3_nt: TGTGCCAGCAGCTCACAGGGGGCGACCTACAATGAGCAGTTCTTC
v_call: TRBV7-8
clone_size: few
d_call: TRBD1
j_call: TRBJ2-1